This T cell receptor (beta chain) appears in the sequencing data of a study of T cells in women clearing cervical HPV infection. Study-level points and caveats: Richness plus V gene abundances separated cases from controls with AUC 0.65 to 0.85.

All participants had a single incident cervical HPV16 infection, and prevalent HPV16 infections were excluded. Libraries were prepared by immunoSEQ multiplex PCR; TCRdb keeps only in-frame clonotypes and omits some of them. The sample's table shows approximately 52,000 clones. The CDR3 loop spans 14 amino acids. Germline values: CDR1 DFQATT, CDR2 SNEGSKA (reference sequence). The ends were cut back, 0 bases at V and 5 bases at J, with 10 bases in the middle. About this clone itself: Antigen specificity is unknown. The CDR3 end lies 3 residues beyond the end of the read and is filled in from the germline J gene.

The sample comprised blood buffy coat. The genes are TRBV20-1 and TRBJ2-2; no firm D call. The sequence came from a woman aged 18 to 75 with a cervical HPV16 infection that either progressed to CIN3+ or cleared (not recorded which). CDR3 region: CSARDGSRTGELFF. CDR3 DNA (partial): TGCAGTGCTAGAGATGGTAGTCGAACCGGGGAG.